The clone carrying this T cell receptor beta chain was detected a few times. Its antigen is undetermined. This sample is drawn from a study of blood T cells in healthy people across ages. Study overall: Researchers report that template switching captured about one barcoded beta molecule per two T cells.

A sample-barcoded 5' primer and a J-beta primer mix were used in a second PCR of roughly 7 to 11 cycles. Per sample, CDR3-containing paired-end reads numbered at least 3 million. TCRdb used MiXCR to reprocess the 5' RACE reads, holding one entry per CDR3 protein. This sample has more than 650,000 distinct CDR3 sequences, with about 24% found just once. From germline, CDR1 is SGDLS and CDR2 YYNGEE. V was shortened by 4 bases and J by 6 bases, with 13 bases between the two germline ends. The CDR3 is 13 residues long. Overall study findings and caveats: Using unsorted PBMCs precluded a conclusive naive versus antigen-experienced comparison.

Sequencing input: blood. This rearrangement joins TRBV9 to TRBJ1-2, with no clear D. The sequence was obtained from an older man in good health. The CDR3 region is CASSPFRMNGYTF. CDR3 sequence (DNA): TGTGCCAGCAGCCCTTTCCGGATGAATGGCTACACCTTC.